The 18 T cell receptor beta chains in this list originate from one sample, sequenced in a study of T-cell reconstitution after alpha-beta-depleted transplantation in children. TCRbeta library preparation incorporated unique molecular identifiers. MiXCR, run by TCRdb on the PCR reads, gives a single entry per CDR3 protein. Of 60,000 to 70,000 distinct CDR3 sequences listed, roughly 4.9% are singletons. The specimen was PBMCs, mostly from graft donor cells, collected 180 days after TCRalphabeta/CD19-depleted stem cell transplant. These receptor sequences come from a boy under two years old who had a stem cell transplant for acute myeloid leukemia, so the T cells may come from the graft donor.

The table lists this clonotype with many counts. V and J are TRBV5-1 and TRBJ2-1, with 9 bases lining up with TRBD2. The J segment lost 4 bases and the V segment lost 2 bases, leaving 7 bases of the junction unmatched. The length of the CDR3 is 16 residues. Germline CDR1 is SGHRS and CDR2 is YFSETQ. As DNA, the CDR3 is TGCGCCAGCAGCTTAGGCGGGGGGGCCACGTACAATGAGCAGTTCTTC. Amino acid sequence: CASSLGGGATYNEQFF.

This clonotype was seen repeatedly, ten times or more. This chain connects TRBV7-8 to TRBJ2-5; 9 bases are shared with TRBD1. CDR3 length: 14 residues. After removal of 4 bases from V and 3 bases from J, the junction contained 3 bases not matched to a gene. Germline CDR1 SGHVS, CDR2 FQNEAQ. The chain's CDR3 is CASSSWTGEETQYF. The CDR3 DNA reads TGTGCCAGCAGCTCATGGACAGGGGAAGAGACCCAGTACTTC.

There are many counts of this clonotype. CDR3 region: CATGQGGNQPQHF. Here the CDR3 DNA reads TGTGCCACCGGCCAGGGAGGCAATCAGCCCCAGCATTTT. The gene calls are TRBV24-1 and TRBJ1-5; D might be TRBD1 (5 bases). V was trimmed by 9 bases and J by 2 bases, leaving 10 bases between them. CDR1 and CDR2 (germline): KGHDR, SFDVKD. This CDR3 is 13 amino acids long.

In its sample, this clonotype was seen many times. V gene TRBV24-1 combines with J gene TRBJ2-2; D gene unclear. The V gene's germline CDR1 is KGHDR and CDR2 SFDVKD. The germline V and J ends were trimmed by 1 base and 5 bases, with 13 bases remaining between them. The CDR3 extends over 16 amino acids. CDR3 region: CATSDFRTRGTGELFF. Here the CDR3 DNA reads TGTGCCACCAGTGATTTCCGGACCAGAGGAACCGGGGAGCTGTTTTTT.

This clonotype was seen many times. The chain is built from TRBV5-4 and TRBJ2-5; unclear D gene. The germline V gene encodes CDR1 SGHNT and CDR2 YYREEE (reference sequence). V lost 0 bases and J 7 bases, leaving 10 bases between the germline ends. CDR3 length equals 13 residues. For the CDR3, the DNA is TGTGCCAGCAGCTTGGTAGGAGACGGGACCCAGTACTTC. It specifies CASSLVGDGTQYF.

The sample holds a few counts of this clonotype. The gene calls are TRBV6-6 and TRBJ1-1; tentatively, D is TRBD1 (5 bases). V lost 6 bases and J 3 bases, leaving 11 bases between the germline ends. The CDR3 spans 13 residues. Germline CDR1 MNHNY, CDR2 SVGAGI (reference sequence). CDR3 nucleotides: TGTGCCAGCAGGCCCCAGGGTCACACTGAAGCTTTCTTT. Translating gives CASRPQGHTEAFF.

This clonotype was recorded at least ten times. The chain recombines TRBV24-1 with TRBJ2-1, with a possible D match to TRBD2 (6 bases). V was clipped by 3 bases and J by 12 bases, with 11 bases between them. This CDR3 is built from 12 residues. The germline gives CDR1 KGHDR, CDR2 SFDVKD. In DNA, the CDR3 is TGTGCCACCAGTGATCCGGGACTGGGGCAGTTCTTC. Amino acids: CATSDPGLGQFF.

In its sample, this clonotype was seen many times. CDR3 coding DNA: TGCGCCAGCAGCTTGGTACACATTCTCACAGATACGCAGTATTTT. It is translated as CASSLVHILTDTQYF. The J gene is TRBJ2-3, the V gene TRBV5-1; no clear D gene. From germline, CDR1 is SGHRS and CDR2 YFSETQ. This CDR3 has 15 residues. V dropped 0 bases and J dropped 2 bases, with 10 bases sitting between them.

This clonotype was seen ten or more times. The chain combines TRBV3-1 with TRBJ1-6; D call uncertain. V gave up 5 bases and J gave up 9 bases, with 17 bases separating them. The V gene's germline CDR1 is LGHDT and CDR2 YNNKEL (reference sequence). The CDR3 sequence is 15 residues long. The CDR3 DNA sequence: TGTGCCAGCAGCGGGGTATGGGAGTACGGTTCACCCCTCCACTTT. It yields the protein CASSGVWEYGSPLHF.

This clonotype was seen at least ten times. This chain joins TRBV6-1 and TRBJ2-3; TRBD2 matches at 13 bases. CDR3 length: 16 residues. V shed 6 bases and J 4 bases; nucleotides not matched to a gene: 7. CDR1 is MNHNS and CDR2 is SASEGT in the germline V gene. In DNA, the CDR3 is TGTGCCAGCAGCCCTGGGACTAGCGGGGCCGCAGATACGCAGTATTTT. It yields the protein CASSPGTSGAADTQYF.

This clonotype has a count of ten or more. The chain employs TRBV30 and TRBJ1-5, with D possibly matching TRBD1 (5 bases). Germline CDR1 GTSNPN, CDR2 SVGIG (reference sequence). The CDR3 consists of 13 residues. The V gene lost 1 base and the J gene lost 7 bases, with 11 bases spanning the gap. The CDR3 loop reads CAWSEGLEQPQHF. CDR3 sequence (DNA): TGTGCCTGGAGTGAGGGGCTCGAACAGCCCCAGCATTTT.

The table lists this clonotype with many counts. The chain links TRBV20-1 to TRBJ2-7, with D hard to call. The CDR3 contains 11 residues. V dropped 7 bases and J dropped 0 bases, with 7 bases sitting between them. Germline CDR1 DFQATT, CDR2 SNEGSKA (reference sequence). The CDR3 here is CSVWFSYEQYF. The CDR3 DNA reads as TGCAGTGTTTGGTTCTCCTACGAGCAGTACTTC.

There are many counts of this clonotype. This chain links TRBV6-5 with TRBJ1-5; weak D call: TRBD1 (5 bases). The CDR3 extends over 14 amino acids. With 5 bases removed from V and 5 bases from J, the gap between germline ends came to 13 bases. Germline CDR1 is MNHEY and CDR2 is SVGAGI. The CDR3 DNA is TGTGCCAGCAGTAACAGGCTATCCTATCAGCCCCAGCATTTT. Translating it yields CASSNRLSYQPQHF.

The rearrangement uses TRBV6-5 and TRBJ2-7; no definite D call. This CDR3 has 12 amino acids. Germline values: CDR1 MNHEY, CDR2 SVGAGI. Trimming removed 4 bases from V and 6 bases from J, with 10 bases in between. CDR3 coding DNA: TGTGCCAGCAGTTTGGGTGCAGGCGAGCAGTACGTC. Translation gives CASSLGAGEQYV.

This clonotype was seen at least ten times. V usage is TRBV5-5 and J usage is TRBJ2-3, with TRBD2 identical over 7 bases. Germline-derived CDR1 and CDR2 are SGHKS and YYEKEE (reference sequence). This CDR3 contains 17 residues. The V gene end was trimmed by 0 bases and the J gene end by 5 bases; junction bases not matched to a gene: 12. The DNA for the CDR3 is TGTGCCAGCAGCTTGGGGATGGTGGGAGGGCTCAAAGATACGCAGTATTTT. It translates to CASSLGMVGGLKDTQYF.

Concerning this clonotype itself: At one end the junction does not follow the germline gene, possibly because of a read error. V is TRBV4-2 and J is TRBJ2-3; no definite D call. Germline V gene lookup returns CDR1 LGHNA and CDR2 YNFKEQ. The CDR3 spans 14 residues. The CDR3 DNA reads TGTGCCATCAGCCCCGGGCTCGTGTATTCTGAGCAGTATTTT. It yields the protein CAISPGLVYSEQYF.

This clonotype was counted ten times or more. The chain links TRBV7-2 to TRBJ2-2, with D uncertain. The ends were cut back, 4 bases at V and 2 bases at J, with 17 bases in the middle. This CDR3 has 17 amino acids. The germline V gene has CDR1 SGHTA and CDR2 FQGNSA. As DNA, the CDR3 is TGTGCCAGCAGCTCATGGGCTTCATCCCGTAACACCGGGGAGCTGTTTTTT. Its translation: CASSSWASSRNTGELFF.

This clonotype appeared many times. The chain carries TRBV10-3 and TRBJ1-6; D not certain. The CDR3 sequence is 13 residues long. The germline CDR1 and CDR2 sequences are ENHRY and SYGVKD. Deletions cut 6 bases from V and 9 bases from J, with 12 bases between. CDR3 sequence: CAISEDEGSPLHF. CDR3 bases: TGTGCCATCAGCGAAGACGAGGGTTCACCCCTCCACTTT.